This entry concerns a single T cell receptor beta chain. The sample originates from a study of blood T cell repertoires in COVID-19. The CDR3 has 13 residues. Germline values: CDR1 KGHSH, CDR2 LQKENI. Trimming left V 2 bases short and J 4 bases short, with 8 bases between. Measured with immunoSEQ multiplex PCR; TCRdb has only the in-frame clones, and not every one. The sample holds 45,000 to 65,000 clones, 65% to 85% seen once. What was sequenced was peripheral blood. The chain carries TRBV18 and TRBJ1-2, with D hard to call. The clonotype comes from a man younger than 40 with COVID-19, enrolled during active disease. Here the CDR3 DNA reads TGTGCCAGCTCACCAACAGTCTTCTATGGCTACACCTTC. It encodes CASSPTVFYGYTF.